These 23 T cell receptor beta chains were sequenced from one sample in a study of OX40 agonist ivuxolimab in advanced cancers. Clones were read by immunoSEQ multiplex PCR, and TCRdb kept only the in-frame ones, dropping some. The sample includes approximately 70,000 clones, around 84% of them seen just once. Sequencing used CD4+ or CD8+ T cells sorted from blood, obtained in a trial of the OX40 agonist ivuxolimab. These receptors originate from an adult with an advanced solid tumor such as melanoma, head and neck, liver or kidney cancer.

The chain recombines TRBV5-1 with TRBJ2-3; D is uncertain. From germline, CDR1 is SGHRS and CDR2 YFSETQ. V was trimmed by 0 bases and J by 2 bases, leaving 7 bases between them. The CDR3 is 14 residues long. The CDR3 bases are TGCGCCAGCAGCTTGGGCAGTATCACAGATACGCAGTATTTT. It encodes CASSLGSITDTQYF.

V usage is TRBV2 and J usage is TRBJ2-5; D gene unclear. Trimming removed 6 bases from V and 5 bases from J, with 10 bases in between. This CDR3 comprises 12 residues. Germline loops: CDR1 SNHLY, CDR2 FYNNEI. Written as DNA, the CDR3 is TGTGCCAGCAGCGCCCTAGAGGAGACCCAGTACTTC. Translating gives CASSALEETQYF. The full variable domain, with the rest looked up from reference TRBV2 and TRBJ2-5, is EPEVTQTPSHQVTQMGQEVILRCVPISNHLYFYWYRQILGQKVEFLVSFYNNEISEKSEIFDDQFSVERPDGSNFTLKIRSTKLEDSAMYFCASSALEETQYFGPGTRLLVL.

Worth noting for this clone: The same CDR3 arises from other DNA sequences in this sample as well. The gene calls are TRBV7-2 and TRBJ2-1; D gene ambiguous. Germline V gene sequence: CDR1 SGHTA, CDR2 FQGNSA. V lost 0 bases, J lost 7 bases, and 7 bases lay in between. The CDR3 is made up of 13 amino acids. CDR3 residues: CASSLAPGNEQFF. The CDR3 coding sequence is TGTGCCAGCAGCTTAGCGCCCGGTAATGAGCAGTTCTTC.

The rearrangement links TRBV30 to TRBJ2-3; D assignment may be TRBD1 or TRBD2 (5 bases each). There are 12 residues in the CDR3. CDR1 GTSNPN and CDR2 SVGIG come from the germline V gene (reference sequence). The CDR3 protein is CAGTDSTDTQYF. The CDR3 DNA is TGTGCAGGGACGGACAGCACAGATACGCAGTATTTT.

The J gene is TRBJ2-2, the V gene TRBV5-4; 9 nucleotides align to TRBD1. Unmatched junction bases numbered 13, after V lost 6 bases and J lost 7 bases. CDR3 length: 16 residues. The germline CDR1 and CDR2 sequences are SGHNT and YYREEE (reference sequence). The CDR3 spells CASTRGQGSYDGELFF. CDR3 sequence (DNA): TGTGCCAGCACCCGGGGACAGGGAAGTTATGACGGGGAGCTGTTTTTT.

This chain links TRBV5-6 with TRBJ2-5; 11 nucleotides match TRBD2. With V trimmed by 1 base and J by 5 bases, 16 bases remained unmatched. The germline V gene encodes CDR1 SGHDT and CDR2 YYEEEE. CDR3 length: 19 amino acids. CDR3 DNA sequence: TGTGCCAGCAGCTTGACACTAGCGGGGGACGGGGTTATGTGGGAGACCCAGTACTTC. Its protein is CASSLTLAGDGVMWETQYF.

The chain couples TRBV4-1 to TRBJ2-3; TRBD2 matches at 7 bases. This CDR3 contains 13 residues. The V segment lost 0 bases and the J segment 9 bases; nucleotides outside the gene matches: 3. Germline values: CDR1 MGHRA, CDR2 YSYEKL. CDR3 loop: CASSQDSGRTQYF. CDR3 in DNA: TGCGCCAGCAGCCAAGATAGCGGGCGGACGCAGTATTTT.

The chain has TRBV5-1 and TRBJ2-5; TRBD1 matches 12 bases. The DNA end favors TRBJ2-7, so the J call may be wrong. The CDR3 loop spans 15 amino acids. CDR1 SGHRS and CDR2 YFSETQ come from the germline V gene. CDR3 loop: CASSGGTGGPYEQYF. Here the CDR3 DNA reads TGCGCCAGCAGCGGGGGGACAGGGGGCCCCTACGAGCAGTACTTC.

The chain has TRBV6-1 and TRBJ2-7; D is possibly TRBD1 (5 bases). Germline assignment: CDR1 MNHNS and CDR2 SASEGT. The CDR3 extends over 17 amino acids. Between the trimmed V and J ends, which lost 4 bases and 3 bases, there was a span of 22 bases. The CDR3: CASSGSSTSDSYYEQYF. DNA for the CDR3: TGTGCCAGCAGTGGTTCCTCCACGTCCGACAGTTACTACGAGCAGTACTTC.

In DNA form, the CDR3 reads TGTGCCAGCAGTGCCCCCCCGTGGCGGGAGGGCTCCTACAATGAGCAGTTCTTC. Translated: CASSAPPWREGSYNEQFF. The genes are TRBV27 and TRBJ2-1; the match to TRBD2 covers 9 bases. Germline V gene sequence: CDR1 MNHEY, CDR2 SMNVEV (reference sequence). Germline trimming cut 5 bases from V and 0 bases from J; bases unmatched to any gene: 11. This CDR3 contains 18 residues.

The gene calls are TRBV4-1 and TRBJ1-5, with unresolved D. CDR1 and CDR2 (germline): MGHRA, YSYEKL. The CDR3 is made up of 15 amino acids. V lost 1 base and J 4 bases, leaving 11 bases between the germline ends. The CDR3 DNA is TGCGCCAGCAGCCAAGTTCGGGAATTTAATCAGCCCCAGCATTTT. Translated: CASSQVREFNQPQHF.

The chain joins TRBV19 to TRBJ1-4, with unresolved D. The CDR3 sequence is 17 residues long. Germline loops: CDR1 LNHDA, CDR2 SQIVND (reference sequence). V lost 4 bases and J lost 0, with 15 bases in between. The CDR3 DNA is TGTGCCAGTAGTACATCCCGGGCCTCTGCAACTAATGAAAAACTGTTTTTT. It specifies CASSTSRASATNEKLFF.

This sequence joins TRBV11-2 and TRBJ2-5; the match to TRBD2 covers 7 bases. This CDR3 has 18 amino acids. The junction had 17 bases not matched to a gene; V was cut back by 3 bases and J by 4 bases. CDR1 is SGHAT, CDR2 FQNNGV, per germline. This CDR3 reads CASSFNWDGRAGRETQYF. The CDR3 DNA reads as TGTGCCAGCAGCTTTAACTGGGACGGCAGAGCGGGACGAGAGACCCAGTACTTC.

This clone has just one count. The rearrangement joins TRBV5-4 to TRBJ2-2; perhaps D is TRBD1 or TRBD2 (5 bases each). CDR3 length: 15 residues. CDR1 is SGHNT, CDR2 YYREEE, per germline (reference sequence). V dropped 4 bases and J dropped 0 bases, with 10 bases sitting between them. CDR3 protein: CASSLGPPNTGELFF. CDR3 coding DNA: TGTGCCAGCAGCCTGGGACCCCCGAACACCGGGGAGCTGTTTTTT.

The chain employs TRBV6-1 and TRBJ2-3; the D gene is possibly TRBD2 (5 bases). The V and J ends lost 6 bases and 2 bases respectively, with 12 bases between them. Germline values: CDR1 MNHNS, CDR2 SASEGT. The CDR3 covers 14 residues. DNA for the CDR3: TGTGCCAGCAGCTTACTTAGCGCCACAGATACGCAGTATTTT. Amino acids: CASSLLSATDTQYF.

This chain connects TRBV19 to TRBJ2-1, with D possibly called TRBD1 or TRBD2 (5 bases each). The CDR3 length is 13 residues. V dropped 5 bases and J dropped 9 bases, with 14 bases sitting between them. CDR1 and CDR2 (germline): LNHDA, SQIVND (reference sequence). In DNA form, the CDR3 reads TGTGCCAGTAGTCCCACAACTAGGGGTGAGCAGTTCTTC. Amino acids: CASSPTTRGEQFF.

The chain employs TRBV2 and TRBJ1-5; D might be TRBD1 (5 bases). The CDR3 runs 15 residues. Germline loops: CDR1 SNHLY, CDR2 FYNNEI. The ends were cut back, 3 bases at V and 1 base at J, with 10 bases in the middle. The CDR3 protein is CASSDQGVSNQPQHF. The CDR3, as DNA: TGTGCCAGCAGTGACCAGGGAGTGAGCAATCAGCCCCAGCATTTT. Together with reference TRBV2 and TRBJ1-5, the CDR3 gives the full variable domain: EPEVTQTPSHQVTQMGQEVILRCVPISNHLYFYWYRQILGQKVEFLVSFYNNEISEKSEIFDDQFSVERPDGSNFTLKIRSTKLEDSAMYFCASSDQGVSNQPQHFGDGTRLSIL.

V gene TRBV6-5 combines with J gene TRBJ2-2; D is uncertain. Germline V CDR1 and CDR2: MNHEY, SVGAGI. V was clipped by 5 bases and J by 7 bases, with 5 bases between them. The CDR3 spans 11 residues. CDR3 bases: TGTGCCAGCAGTAGGATCGGGGAGCTGTTTTTT. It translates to CASSRIGELFF.

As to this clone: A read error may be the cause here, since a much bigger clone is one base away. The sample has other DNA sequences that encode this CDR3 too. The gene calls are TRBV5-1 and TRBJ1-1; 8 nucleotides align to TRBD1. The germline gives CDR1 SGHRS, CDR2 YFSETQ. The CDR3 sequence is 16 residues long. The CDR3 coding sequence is TGCGCCAGCAGCTCCGGACAGGGCGGCGTGAACACTGAAGCGTTCTTT. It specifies CASSSGQGGVNTEAFF.

The CDR3 loop reads CASMGGGAGDTEAFF. For the CDR3, the DNA is TGTGCCAGCATGGGAGGGGGCGCTGGGGACACTGAAGCTTTCTTT. The rearrangement links TRBV6-5 to TRBJ1-1, with TRBD1 matching 7 bases. This CDR3 has 15 residues. The V gene's germline CDR1 is MNHEY and CDR2 SVGAGI. With V trimmed by 7 bases and J by 3 bases, 11 bases remained unmatched.

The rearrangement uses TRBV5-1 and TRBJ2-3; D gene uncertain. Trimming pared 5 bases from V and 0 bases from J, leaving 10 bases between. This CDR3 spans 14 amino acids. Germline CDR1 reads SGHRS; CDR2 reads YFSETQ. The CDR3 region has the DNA TGCGCCAGCAGTCTGGCCACTAGCACAGATACGCAGTATTTT. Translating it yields CASSLATSTDTQYF.

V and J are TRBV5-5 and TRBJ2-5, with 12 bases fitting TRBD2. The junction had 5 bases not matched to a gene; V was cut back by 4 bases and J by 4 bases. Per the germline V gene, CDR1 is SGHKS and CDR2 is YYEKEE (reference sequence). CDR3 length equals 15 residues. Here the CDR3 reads CASSTLAGGGETQYF. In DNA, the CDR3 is TGTGCCAGCAGCACACTAGCGGGAGGCGGAGAGACCCAGTACTTC.

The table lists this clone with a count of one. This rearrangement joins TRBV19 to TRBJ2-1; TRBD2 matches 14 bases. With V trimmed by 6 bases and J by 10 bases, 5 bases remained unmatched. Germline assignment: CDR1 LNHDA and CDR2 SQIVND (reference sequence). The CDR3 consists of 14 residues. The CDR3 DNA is TGTGCCAGTAGGGGACTAGCGGGAGCAAGGGAGCAGTTCTTC. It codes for CASRGLAGAREQFF.